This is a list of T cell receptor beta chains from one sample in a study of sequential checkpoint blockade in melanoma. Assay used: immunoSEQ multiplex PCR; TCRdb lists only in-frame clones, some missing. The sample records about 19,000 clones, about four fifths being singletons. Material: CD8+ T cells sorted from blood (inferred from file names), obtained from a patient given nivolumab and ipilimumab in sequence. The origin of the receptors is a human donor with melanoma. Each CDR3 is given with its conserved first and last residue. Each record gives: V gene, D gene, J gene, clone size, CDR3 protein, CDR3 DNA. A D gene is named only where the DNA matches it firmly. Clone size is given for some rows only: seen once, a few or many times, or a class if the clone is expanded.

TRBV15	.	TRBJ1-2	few	CATSRDSNYGYTF	TGTGCCACCAGCAGAGACAGTAACTATGGCTACACCTTC
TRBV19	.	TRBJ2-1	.	CASTHGANEQFF	TGTGCCAGCACCCATGGGGCGAATGAGCAGTTCTTC
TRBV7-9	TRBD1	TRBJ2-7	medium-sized	CASSLVQGDEQYF	TGTGCCAGCAGCTTAGTCCAGGGGGACGAGCAGTACTTC
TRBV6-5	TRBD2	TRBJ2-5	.	CASTRGGEETQYF	TGTGCCAGCACCCGCGGGGGGGAAGAGACCCAGTACTTC
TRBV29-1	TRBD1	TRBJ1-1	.	CSVEVLGTGSEAFF	TGCAGCGTTGAAGTGTTGGGGACAGGGTCTGAAGCTTTCTTT
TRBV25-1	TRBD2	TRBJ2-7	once	CASSEFRGDPSEQYF	TGTGCCAGCAGTGAATTCCGGGGGGACCCTTCCGAGCAGTACTTC
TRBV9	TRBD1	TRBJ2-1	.	CASSVPTGGDGDEQFF	TGTGCCAGCAGCGTACCAACAGGGGGCGATGGGGATGAGCAGTTCTTC
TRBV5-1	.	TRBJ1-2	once	CASSLLSNYGYTF	TGCGCCAGCAGCTTGTTGAGTAACTATGGCTACACCTTC
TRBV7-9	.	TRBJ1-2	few	CASSFPEAPNGYTF	TGTGCCAGCAGTTTTCCCGAGGCTCCGAATGGCTACACCTTC
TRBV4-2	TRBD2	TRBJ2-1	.	CASSPEVLAGGYNEQFF	TGTGCCAGCAGCCCCGAGGTACTAGCGGGCGGTTACAATGAGCAGTTCTTC